The present entry profiles one T cell receptor beta chain with its context. This entry is derived from a study of blood T cell repertoires in COVID-19. Germline trimming cut 7 bases from V and 0 bases from J; bases unmatched to any gene: 6. Germline CDR1 and CDR2: SGDLS and YYNGEE. The CDR3 totals 14 residues. In the authors' methods: How many nucleated cells were present was estimated from reference gene primer amplification. Sequenced by immunoSEQ multiplex PCR; TCRdb stores in-frame clones only, minus some. V and J calls and clone size are those listed in that table; D and trimming were worked out from the DNA. The sample contains 150,000 to 200,000 clones, about 83% of which appear only once.

The clonotype was recovered from a human donor in a cohort sampled during active COVID-19. The chain uses TRBV9 and TRBJ2-7; 8 bases match TRBD1. Sample: peripheral blood. The CDR3 loop is CASGKGQASYEQYF. Written as DNA, the CDR3 is TGTGCCAGCGGCAAGGGACAGGCCTCCTACGAGCAGTACTTC.